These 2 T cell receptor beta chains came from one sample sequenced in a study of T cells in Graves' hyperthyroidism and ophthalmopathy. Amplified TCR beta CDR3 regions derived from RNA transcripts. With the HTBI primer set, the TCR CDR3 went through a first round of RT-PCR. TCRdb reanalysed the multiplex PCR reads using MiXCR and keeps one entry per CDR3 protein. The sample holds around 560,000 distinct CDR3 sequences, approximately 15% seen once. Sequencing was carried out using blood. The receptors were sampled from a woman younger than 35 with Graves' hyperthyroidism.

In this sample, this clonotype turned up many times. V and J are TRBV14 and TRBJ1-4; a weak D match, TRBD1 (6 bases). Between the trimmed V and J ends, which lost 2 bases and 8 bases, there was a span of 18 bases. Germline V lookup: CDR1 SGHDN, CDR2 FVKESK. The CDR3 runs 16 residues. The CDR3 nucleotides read TGTGCCAGCAGCCAACGGATACAGGGCTTGTCGGAAAAACTGTTTTTT. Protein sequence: CASSQRIQGLSEKLFF.

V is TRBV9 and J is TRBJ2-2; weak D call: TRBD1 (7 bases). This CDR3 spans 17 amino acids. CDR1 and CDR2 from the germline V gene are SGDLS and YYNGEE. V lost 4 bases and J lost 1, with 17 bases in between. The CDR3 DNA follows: TGTGCCAGCAGCAGATATCAGGGGGGAAGGAACACCGGGGAGCTGTTTTTT. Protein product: CASSRYQGGRNTGELFF.